The 10 T cell receptor beta chains below were found in one sample sequenced in a study of T cells in Graves' hyperthyroidism and ophthalmopathy. From RNA transcripts, TCR beta CDR3 regions were amplified. First-round RT-PCR with HTBI primers amplified the TCR CDR3 region. Using its own MiXCR run on the multiplex PCR reads, TCRdb lists one record per CDR3 protein. The data show 300,000 to 350,000 distinct CDR3 sequences, with around 20% seen just once and around 45% held by the top ten. Sequenced input: blood. The source is a woman aged 45 to 65 with Graves' hyperthyroidism.

This clonotype appeared many times. The rearrangement joins TRBV12-3 or TRBV12-4 to TRBJ2-7; 7 positions agree with TRBD1. The CDR3 contains 15 residues. V dropped 6 bases and J dropped 4; count of bases not matched to a gene: 12. The chain's CDR3 is CASSPLGSGGYEQYF. The DNA for the CDR3 is TGTGCCAGCAGCCCGCTTGGTTCAGGGGGATACGAGCAGTACTTC.

A remark on this clonotype: One base away lies a much larger clone, so this may be a sequencing read error. The chain combines TRBV7-9 with TRBJ1-1; a weak D match, TRBD1 (5 bases). This CDR3 is built from 13 residues. Trimming stripped 6 bases from V and 6 bases from J, with 14 bases between. Germline CDR1 reads SEHNR; CDR2 reads FQNEAQ (reference sequence). The CDR3 loop reads CASSPGLGAEAFF. CDR3 sequence (DNA): TGTGCCAGCAGTCCTGGACTAGGGGCTGAAGCTTTCTTT.

This chain uses TRBV13 with TRBJ2-6; TRBD2 aligns across 8 bases. Germline CDR1 PRHDT, CDR2 FYEKMQ (reference sequence). CDR3 length equals 18 residues. Trimming took 2 bases from V and 3 from J; bases not matched to a gene: 9. The CDR3 DNA is TGTGCCAGCAGCTTAATATCGGGAGGGACTGGTGGGGCCAACGTCCTGACTTTC. This encodes CASSLISGGTGGANVLTF.

Comments on this clonotype: A read error may be the cause here, since a much bigger clone is one base away. The V gene is TRBV2, the J gene TRBJ2-7; TRBD1 matches 7 bases. V was clipped by 6 bases and J by 3 bases; unmatched bases: 11. CDR3 length: 15 residues. CDR1 SNHLY and CDR2 FYNNEI come from the germline V gene. DNA of the CDR3: TGTGCCAGCAGCGCCCCGGGACAGCGGAACTACGAGCAGTACTTC. Its translation is CASSAPGQRNYEQYF.

This clonotype appeared a single time. The chain joins TRBV28 to TRBJ2-1; the match to TRBD2 covers 11 bases. The CDR3 extends over 15 amino acids. V was pared by 6 bases and J by 7 bases, with 8 bases of the junction left unmatched. The germline V gene encodes CDR1 MDHEN and CDR2 SYDVKM. The CDR3 DNA sequence: TGTGCCAGCAGACCCGGGACTAGCGGAGGGAATGAGCAGTTCTTC. It codes for CASRPGTSGGNEQFF.

This clonotype was detected only a few times. The chain has TRBV28 and TRBJ2-7; 7 bases match TRBD2. The germline CDR1 and CDR2 sequences are MDHEN and SYDVKM. The CDR3 is 17 residues long. J gave up 4 bases and V 8 bases, and 20 bases lay outside the gene matches. The CDR3 DNA follows: TGTGCCAGCCCTGCCAGTGGGAGGGCCACCCTCGAGTACGAGCAGTACTTC. Translated, it gives CASPASGRATLEYEQYF. Combining the CDR3 with reference TRBV28 and TRBJ2-7 gives the whole variable domain DVKVTQSSRYLVKRTGEKVFLECVQDMDHENMFWYRQDPGLGLRLIYFSYDVKMKEKGDIPEGYSVSREKKERFSLILESASTNQTSMYLCASPASGRATLEYEQYFGPGTRLTVT.

Concerning this clonotype: A read error may be the cause here, since a much bigger clone is one base away. V usage is TRBV27 and J usage is TRBJ1-1, with D maybe TRBD1 (6 bases). The V gene's germline CDR1 is MNHEY and CDR2 SMNVEV (reference sequence). This CDR3 spans 13 amino acids. Trimming shortened V by 5 bases and J by 4 bases, and 11 bases separated the two germline ends. The CDR3 bases are TGTGCCAGCAGTCCAGGGGAGGGCACTGAAGCTTTCTTT. Translation gives CASSPGEGTEAFF.

The chain recombines TRBV20-1 with TRBJ2-3, with 10 bases matching TRBD2. Per the germline V gene, CDR1 is DFQATT and CDR2 is SNEGSKA (reference sequence). V shed 0 bases and J 3 bases; nucleotides not matched to a gene: 6. This CDR3 is built from 16 residues. The CDR3 DNA reads TGCAGTGCTAGAGACCCGAGCGGGGGGGCTACAGATACGCAGTATTTT. It codes for CSARDPSGGATDTQYF.

This clonotype was seen more than once but under ten times. This chain uses TRBV14 with TRBJ1-4; 9 bases fit TRBD1. The CDR3 sequence is 13 residues long. The germline CDR1 and CDR2 sequences are SGHDN and FVKESK. With 4 bases clipped from V and 10 bases from J, the junction kept 4 bases outside the gene matches. Written as DNA, the CDR3 is TGTGCCAGCAGCCCGATGACAGGGGGAAAACTGTTTTTT. Protein sequence: CASSPMTGGKLFF.

This clonotype was seen a few times. The J gene is TRBJ1-4, the V gene TRBV6-1, with 9 nucleotides matching TRBD1. CDR1 is MNHNS and CDR2 is SASEGT in the germline V gene. CDR3 size: 13 residues. With 6 bases clipped from V and 8 bases from J, the junction kept 4 bases outside the gene matches. This chain's CDR3 is CASRGTGLEKLFF. CDR3 nucleotide sequence: TGTGCCAGCAGAGGGACAGGGCTGGAAAAACTGTTTTTT.